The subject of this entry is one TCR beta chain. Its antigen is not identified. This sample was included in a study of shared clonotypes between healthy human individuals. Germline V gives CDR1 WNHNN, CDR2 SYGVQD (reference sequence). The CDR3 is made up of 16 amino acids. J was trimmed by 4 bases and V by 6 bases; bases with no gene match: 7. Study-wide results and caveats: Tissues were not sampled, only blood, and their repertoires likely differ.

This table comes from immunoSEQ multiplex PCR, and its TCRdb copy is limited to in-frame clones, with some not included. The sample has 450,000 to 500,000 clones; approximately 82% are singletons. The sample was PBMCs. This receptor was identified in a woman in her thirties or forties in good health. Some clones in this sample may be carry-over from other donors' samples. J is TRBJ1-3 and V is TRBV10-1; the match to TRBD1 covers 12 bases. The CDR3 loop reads CASSWGQGATGNTIYF. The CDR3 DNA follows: TGCGCCAGCAGCTGGGGACAGGGGGCGACAGGAAACACCATATATTTT.